The 17 T cell receptor beta chains below all came from one sample that was sequenced in a study of blood T cells in healthy people across ages. Together with a sample-barcoded 5' primer, a J-beta primer mix was included in a second PCR lasting about 7 to 12 cycles. TCRdb fed the 5' RACE reads into MiXCR, producing one record per CDR3 protein. Here the sample spans more than 1,400,000 distinct CDR3 sequences, approximately 38% being singletons. The sequencing sample was made of blood. These receptors were collected from a woman aged 18-35 years in good health.

The gene calls are TRBV6-6 and TRBJ1-2; no clear D gene. This CDR3 spans 14 amino acids. Trimming removed 2 bases at V and 7 bases at J, with 14 bases between. Germline assignment: CDR1 MNHNY and CDR2 SVGAGI (reference sequence). CDR3 bases: TGTGCCAGCAGTTACGCGACGGGGAATGGTGGCTACACCTTC. This codes for CASSYATGNGGYTF.

This clonotype was recorded a few times. CDR3 coding DNA: TGCGCCAGCAGCCAAGAAAAGGCGGAGAAGGGCTACGAGCAGTACTTC. It encodes CASSQEKAEKGYEQYF. The gene calls are TRBV4-1 and TRBJ2-7, with D unclear. The V gene lost 0 bases and the J gene lost 3 bases, with 15 bases spanning the gap. This CDR3 region has 16 residues. Germline CDR1 MGHRA, CDR2 YSYEKL.

This rearrangement joins TRBV24-1 to TRBJ2-3, with D perhaps matching TRBD1 or TRBD2 (7 bases each). The germline V gene encodes CDR1 KGHDR and CDR2 SFDVKD. CDR3 length: 21 amino acids. V gave up 4 bases and J gave up 2 bases, with 30 bases separating them. The CDR3 here is CATSDPRDSPTELADTDTQYF. Written as DNA, the CDR3 is TGTGCCACCAGTGACCCCCGGGACAGCCCCACGGAGCTAGCGGACACAGATACGCAGTATTTT.

The rearrangement links TRBV4-2 to TRBJ2-7, with D possibly TRBD1 on 5 matching bases. V was clipped by 0 bases and J by 5 bases, with 11 bases between them. There are 14 residues in the CDR3. Germline V gene lookup returns CDR1 LGHNA and CDR2 YNFKEQ. This CDR3 reads CASSQEDQGNEQYF. The DNA of the CDR3 is TGTGCCAGCAGCCAAGAGGACCAGGGCAACGAGCAGTACTTC.

Only a few counts were recorded for this clonotype. The chain combines TRBV7-8 with TRBJ1-2, with D perhaps TRBD1 (5 bases). The germline V gene has CDR1 SGHVS and CDR2 FQNEAQ. Trimming took 5 bases from V and 4 from J, leaving 17 bases between them. This CDR3 is 15 amino acids long. The CDR3 bases are TGTGCCAGCAGCGGACTAGGGACCCCTAGCTATGGCTACACCTTC. Translation gives CASSGLGTPSYGYTF.

This clonotype was detected many times. This chain joins TRBV4-1 and TRBJ2-1; the D is unclear. This CDR3 spans 11 amino acids. Trimming pared 8 bases from V and 7 bases from J, leaving 9 bases between. Germline CDR1 reads MGHRA; CDR2 reads YSYEKL. DNA of the CDR3: TGCGCCAGCCAGGCTGCTAATGAGCAGTTCTTC. Amino acids: CASQAANEQFF.

The rearrangement links TRBV7-8 to TRBJ1-5, with a tentative D call TRBD1 (5 bases). V dropped 2 bases and J dropped 0 bases, with 20 bases sitting between them. The CDR3 runs 19 residues. The germline gives CDR1 SGHVS, CDR2 FQNEAQ. The CDR3: CASSLSWTHGGYSNQPQHF. As DNA, the CDR3 is TGTGCCAGCAGCTTATCGTGGACCCATGGGGGGTATAGCAATCAGCCCCAGCATTTT.

V is TRBV12-5 and J is TRBJ1-6; TRBD1 might be the D (5 bases). The CDR3 is 14 amino acids. The germline V and J ends were trimmed by 7 bases and 9 bases, with 16 bases remaining between them. Germline-derived CDR1 and CDR2 are LGHNT and FRNRAP. CDR3 in DNA: TGTGCTAGTGCCCGGACCGGGACCGGTTCACCCCTCCACTTT. Amino acids: CASARTGTGSPLHF.

The chain has TRBV30 and TRBJ1-2; D is uncertain. The CDR3 covers 12 residues. CDR1 and CDR2 (germline): GTSNPN, SVGIG (reference sequence). V gave up 1 base and J gave up 3 bases, with 6 bases separating them. The CDR3 nucleotides are TGTGCCTGGAGTGCGGTCTACTATGGCTACACCTTC. This encodes CAWSAVYYGYTF.

This sequence joins TRBV5-4 and TRBJ2-1; D may be TRBD2 (5 bases). CDR1 and CDR2 (germline): SGHNT, YYREEE (reference sequence). The CDR3 extends over 15 amino acids. Between the trimmed V and J ends, which lost 4 bases and 4 bases, there was a span of 15 bases. CDR3 sequence: CASSIKTIVYNEQFF. In DNA, the CDR3 is TGTGCCAGCAGCATCAAGACTATAGTGTACAATGAGCAGTTCTTC.

The rearrangement uses TRBV27 and TRBJ1-5; 9 bases align to TRBD1. The CDR3 is made up of 18 amino acids. Germline assignment: CDR1 MNHEY and CDR2 SMNVEV (reference sequence). V was clipped by 10 bases and J by 2 bases; unmatched bases: 18. DNA of the CDR3: TGTGCCATCCACACTAGACGGACAGGGGCAGGGTGCAATCAGCCCCAGCATTTT. It translates to CAIHTRRTGAGCNQPQHF.

The sample holds a few counts of this clonotype. The chain uses TRBV5-1 and TRBJ2-1; D possibly corresponds to TRBD2 (5 bases). The CDR3 contains 14 residues. Germline values: CDR1 SGHRS, CDR2 YFSETQ. The V and J ends lost 7 bases and 0 bases respectively, with 11 bases between them. The CDR3 reads CASERTPSYNEQFF. The CDR3 DNA sequence: TGCGCCAGCGAGCGGACCCCCTCCTACAATGAGCAGTTCTTC.

The rearrangement links TRBV2 to TRBJ1-6; D not resolved. Germline lookup yields CDR1 SNHLY and CDR2 FYNNEI. This CDR3 is 17 amino acids long. The germline V and J ends were trimmed by 6 bases and 7 bases, with 22 bases remaining between them. Here the CDR3 reads CASRLDSSDGQNSPLHF. CDR3 sequence (DNA): TGTGCCAGCAGACTAGACTCGTCGGATGGGCAGAATTCACCCCTCCACTTT.

CDR3 residues: CASIADSNEQFF. The CDR3 DNA reads TGTGCCAGCATTGCGGACTCCAATGAGCAGTTCTTC. The chain combines TRBV2 with TRBJ2-1, with D maybe TRBD2 (5 bases). The CDR3 is 12 residues long. Germline V gives CDR1 SNHLY, CDR2 FYNNEI. Trimming shortened V by 7 bases and J by 6 bases, and 10 bases separated the two germline ends.

This rearrangement joins TRBV10-3 to TRBJ2-7; either TRBD1 or TRBD2 may supply D (5 bases each). Germline CDR1 and CDR2: ENHRY and SYGVKD. CDR3 length equals 15 residues. Trimming pared 9 bases from V and 9 bases from J, leaving 27 bases between. In DNA, the CDR3 is TGTGCCATTAGCGACATCTCCGGGACCGAGACCGGGCAGTACTTC. Translating it yields CAISDISGTETGQYF.

This clonotype was found once. The genes are TRBV6-5 and TRBJ2-1; TRBD1 is a possible D gene (7 bases). There are 17 residues in the CDR3. Trimming took off 0 bases at V and 4 bases at J, with 16 bases between the two ends. Germline CDR1 reads MNHEY; CDR2 reads SVGAGI. CDR3 nucleotide sequence: TGTGCCAGCAGTTACTCGAAGCCCCAGGGGGGTTACAATGAGCAGTTCTTC. It translates to CASSYSKPQGGYNEQFF.

The chain uses TRBV7-8 and TRBJ1-4; unclear D gene. Trimming stripped 2 bases from V and 0 bases from J, with 10 bases between. CDR1 is SGHVS, CDR2 FQNEAQ, per germline. CDR3 length: 16 residues. In nucleotides, the CDR3 is TGTGCCAGCAGCTTAAATCTTGCTACAACTAATGAAAAACTGTTTTTT. Protein product: CASSLNLATTNEKLFF. The variable domain in full, completed from reference TRBV7-8 and TRBJ1-4, reads GAGVSQSPRYKVAKRGQDVALRCDPISGHVSLFWYQQALGQGPEFLTYFQNEAQLDKSGLPSDRFFAERPEGSVSTLKIQRTQQEDSAVYLCASSLNLATTNEKLFFGSGTQLSVL.